The source of this T cell receptor (beta chain) is a study of blood T cell repertoires in COVID-19. Whole-study context: In each case, the material was cDNA or gDNA derived from T cells, B-cell-depleted T cells, or PBMCs.

Adults between roughly 18 and 100 years of age took part from fewer than 30 US areas. Cohort placement rested on clinical history that participants reported themselves. Original analysis: Nucleated cell counts were estimated from reference gene primer amplification. TCRdb's copy holds only in-frame clones and misses some; the assay was immunoSEQ multiplex PCR. The D gene and trimming were derived from the DNA, and the V and J assignments and clone size from that table. The table lists 200,000 or so clones, around 85% of them singletons. Germline loops: CDR1 SGHTA, CDR2 FQGTGA. The CDR3 runs 16 residues. V lost 5 bases and J lost 0, with 14 bases in between.

The rearrangement links TRBV7-3 to TRBJ2-1, with no clear D. The sequence came from a woman aged 40 to 50 with acute COVID-19. Sequencing was performed on PBMCs or T cells enriched from blood (not recorded which). The CDR3 DNA follows: TGTGCCAGCAGCCTTAACCCCGTTAGCTCCTACAATGAGCAGTTCTTC. It codes for CASSLNPVSSYNEQFF.